The 5 T cell receptor beta chains below all came from one sample that was sequenced in a study of T-cell reconstitution after alpha-beta-depleted transplantation in children. Researchers prepared the TCRbeta library using unique molecular identifiers, the study reports. TCRdb passed the PCR reads through MiXCR, listing each CDR3 protein once. Of 500,000 to 600,000 distinct CDR3 sequences listed, approximately 30% are singletons. The material was PBMCs, obtained before TCRalphabeta/CD19-depleted stem cell transplant. Receptor source: a boy less than two years old with Wiskott-Aldrich syndrome, due to receive a stem cell transplant.

This clonotype was observed a handful of times. This chain links TRBV5-1 with TRBJ2-1; 7 bases line up with TRBD2. CDR3 length: 15 residues. Trimming removed 2 bases from V and 7 bases from J; junction bases left unmatched: 9. The germline V gene encodes CDR1 SGHRS and CDR2 YFSETQ. CDR3 sequence: CASSLGLAEGNEQFF. CDR3 DNA sequence: TGCGCCAGCAGCTTAGGGCTAGCGGAGGGTAATGAGCAGTTCTTC.

The rearrangement links TRBV7-6 to TRBJ2-7; possibly TRBD1 for D (5 bases). Trimming took off 5 bases at V and 1 base at J, with 12 bases between the two ends. Germline CDR1 SGHVS, CDR2 FNYEAQ. The CDR3 is 14 residues long. CDR3 coding DNA: TGTGCCAGCAGCACAGGACCGGCTTCCTACGAGCAGTACTTC. It codes for CASSTGPASYEQYF.

The chain carries TRBV7-2 and TRBJ2-7; possible D gene TRBD2, 6 bases. Looked up from germline, CDR1 is SGHTA and CDR2 is FQGNSA. The CDR3 is 18 amino acids. V was pared by 2 bases and J by 0 bases, with 20 bases between. CDR3 residues: CASSLSRVRAGYSYEQYF. In nucleotides, the CDR3 is TGTGCCAGCAGCTTATCGAGGGTGAGAGCGGGCTACTCCTACGAGCAGTACTTC. Combining the CDR3 with reference TRBV7-2 and TRBJ2-7 gives the whole variable domain GAGVSQSPSNKVTEKGKDVELRCDPISGHTALYWYRQSLGQGLEFLIYFQGNSAPDKSGLPSDRFSAERTGGSVSTLTIQRTQQEDSAVYLCASSLSRVRAGYSYEQYFGPGTRLTVT.

The rearrangement joins TRBV5-1 to TRBJ2-1; maybe TRBD1 (6 bases). The CDR3 consists of 13 residues. Per the germline V gene, CDR1 is SGHRS and CDR2 is YFSETQ. Trimming took 4 bases from V and 4 from J, leaving 9 bases between them. The CDR3 loop reads CASSQQGYNEQFF. The CDR3 nucleotides are TGCGCCAGCAGCCAACAGGGTTACAATGAGCAGTTCTTC.

V is TRBV11-1 and J is TRBJ2-1; D is perhaps TRBD2 (5 bases). The CDR3 runs to 19 residues. Trimming left V 4 bases short and J 1 base short, with 23 bases between. Looked up from germline, CDR1 is SGHAT and CDR2 is FQDESV (reference sequence). For the CDR3, the DNA is TGTGCCAGCAGCTCACTACGAGGAGGCCGCCTCTCATCCTACAATGAGCAGTTCTTC. Protein sequence: CASSSLRGGRLSSYNEQFF.